This T cell receptor beta chain stems from a study of blood T cell repertoires in COVID-19. Looking at the study overall: Spain, Italy and the United States supplied samples that represented acute and convalescent COVID-19.

Trimming at V came to 5 bases and at J to 7 bases, leaving 2 bases not matched to a gene. Germline V CDR1 and CDR2: SGHRS, YFSETQ. CDR3 length: 13 amino acids. Seattle patients were enrolled while actively infected and followed longitudinally. Original data processing: Counts of nucleated cells, estimated from reference gene primer amplification, were obtained. Using immunoSEQ multiplex PCR, the repertoire was profiled, and TCRdb retains in-frame clones only, with some absent. The DNA was the basis for D and trimming; V, J and clone size are from that table. The data contain 90,000 or so clones, roughly 87% of them singletons.

The chain links TRBV5-1 to TRBJ1-6; TRBD1 agrees at 8 bases. Sequencing input: peripheral blood. This receptor was obtained from a woman aged 55-75 years with COVID-19, enrolled during active disease. In DNA, the CDR3 is TGCGCCAGCAGTGGACAGGGCAATTCACCCCTCCACTTT. It is translated as CASSGQGNSPLHF.